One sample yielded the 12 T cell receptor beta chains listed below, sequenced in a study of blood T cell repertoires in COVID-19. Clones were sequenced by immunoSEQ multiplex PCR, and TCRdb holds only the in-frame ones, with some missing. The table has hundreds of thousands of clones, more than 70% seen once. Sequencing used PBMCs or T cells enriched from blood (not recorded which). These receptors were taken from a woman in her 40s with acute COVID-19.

The CDR3 sequence is CASSVGGEWRDEQFF. Written as DNA, the CDR3 is TGTGCCAGCAGCGTAGGGGGTGAATGGCGGGATGAGCAGTTCTTC. This chain links TRBV9 with TRBJ2-1, with D possibly TRBD2 on 5 matching bases. V shed 0 bases and J shed 8 bases, with 15 bases lying between them. CDR3 size: 15 residues. The germline CDR1 and CDR2 sequences are SGDLS and YYNGEE. The variable domain in full, with the rest retrieved from reference TRBV9 and TRBJ2-1, is DSGVTQTPKHLITATGQRVTLRCSPRSGDLSVYWYQQSLDQGLQFLIQYYNGEERAKGNILERFSAQQFPDLHSELNLSSLELGDSALYFCASSVGGEWRDEQFFGPGTRLTVL.

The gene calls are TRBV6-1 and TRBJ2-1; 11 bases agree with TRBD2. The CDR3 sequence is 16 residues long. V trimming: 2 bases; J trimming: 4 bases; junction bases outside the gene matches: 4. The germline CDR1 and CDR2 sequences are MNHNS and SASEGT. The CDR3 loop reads CASSERVAGGYNEQFF. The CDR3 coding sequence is TGTGCCAGCAGTGAACGGGTAGCGGGAGGGTACAATGAGCAGTTCTTC.

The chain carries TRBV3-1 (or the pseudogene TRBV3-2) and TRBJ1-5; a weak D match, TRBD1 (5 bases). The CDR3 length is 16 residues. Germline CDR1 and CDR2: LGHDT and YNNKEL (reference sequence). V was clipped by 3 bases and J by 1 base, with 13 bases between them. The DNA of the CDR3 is TGTGCCAGCAGCCAGAGCAGGGTTTACAGCAATCAGCCCCAGCATTTT. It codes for CASSQSRVYSNQPQHF.

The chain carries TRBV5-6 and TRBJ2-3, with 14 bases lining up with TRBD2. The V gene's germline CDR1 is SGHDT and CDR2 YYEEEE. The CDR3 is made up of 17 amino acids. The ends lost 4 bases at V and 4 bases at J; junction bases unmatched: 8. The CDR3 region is CASSATTSGRAADTQYF. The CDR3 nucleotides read TGTGCCAGCAGCGCGACGACTAGCGGGAGGGCGGCAGATACGCAGTATTTT.

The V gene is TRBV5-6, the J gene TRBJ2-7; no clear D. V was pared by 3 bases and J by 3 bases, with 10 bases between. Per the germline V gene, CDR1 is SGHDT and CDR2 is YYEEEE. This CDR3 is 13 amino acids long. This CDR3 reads CASSYNTIYEQYF. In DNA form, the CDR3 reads TGTGCCAGCAGCTATAACACAATCTACGAGCAGTACTTC.

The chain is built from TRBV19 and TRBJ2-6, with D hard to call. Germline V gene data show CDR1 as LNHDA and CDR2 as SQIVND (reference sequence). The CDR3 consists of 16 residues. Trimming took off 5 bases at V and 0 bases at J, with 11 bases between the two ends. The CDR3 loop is CASSPGGSSGANVLTF. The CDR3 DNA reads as TGTGCCAGTAGTCCCGGCGGTAGCTCTGGGGCCAACGTCCTGACTTTC. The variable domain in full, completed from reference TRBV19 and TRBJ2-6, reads DGGITQSPKYLFRKEGQNVTLSCEQNLNHDAMYWYRQDPGQGLRLIYYSQIVNDFQKGDIAEGYSVSREKKESFPLTVTSAQKNPTAFYLCASSPGGSSGANVLTFGAGSRLTVL.

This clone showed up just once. The CDR3 region is CASSSLGTNTEAFF. The CDR3 nucleotides read TGTGCCAGCAGCTCCCTTGGCACCAACACTGAAGCTTTCTTT. The J gene is TRBJ1-1, the V gene TRBV11-3; D is unclear. The CDR3 sequence is 14 residues long. The V gene's germline CDR1 is SGHNT and CDR2 YENEEA. V was clipped by 4 bases and J by 2 bases, with 11 bases between them.

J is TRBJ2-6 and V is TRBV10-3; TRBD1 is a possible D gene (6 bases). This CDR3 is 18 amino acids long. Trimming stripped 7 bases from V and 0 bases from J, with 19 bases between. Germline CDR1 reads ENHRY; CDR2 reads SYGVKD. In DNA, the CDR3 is TGTGCCATCACTCCGGGACAAAGGGACCTCTCTGGGGCCAACGTCCTGACTTTC. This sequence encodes CAITPGQRDLSGANVLTF.

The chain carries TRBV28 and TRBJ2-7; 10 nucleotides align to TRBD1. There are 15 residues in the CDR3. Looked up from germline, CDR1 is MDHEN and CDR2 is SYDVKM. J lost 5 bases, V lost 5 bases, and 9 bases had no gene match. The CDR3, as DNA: TGTGCCAGCAGTGTTACAGACAGGGGGCAGCACGAGCAGTACTTC. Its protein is CASSVTDRGQHEQYF.

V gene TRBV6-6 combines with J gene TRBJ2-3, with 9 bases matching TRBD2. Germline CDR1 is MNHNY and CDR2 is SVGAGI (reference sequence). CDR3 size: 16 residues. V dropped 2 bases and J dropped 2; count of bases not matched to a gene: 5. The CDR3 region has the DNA TGTGCCAGCAGTTACCCTAGCGGGACTTACACAGATACGCAGTATTTT. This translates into CASSYPSGTYTDTQYF.

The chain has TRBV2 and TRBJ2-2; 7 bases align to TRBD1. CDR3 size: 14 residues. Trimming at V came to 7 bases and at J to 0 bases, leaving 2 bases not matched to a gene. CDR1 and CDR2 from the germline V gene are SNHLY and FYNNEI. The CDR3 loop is CASTGTANTGELFF. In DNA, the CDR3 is TGTGCCAGCACCGGGACAGCGAACACCGGGGAGCTGTTTTTT.

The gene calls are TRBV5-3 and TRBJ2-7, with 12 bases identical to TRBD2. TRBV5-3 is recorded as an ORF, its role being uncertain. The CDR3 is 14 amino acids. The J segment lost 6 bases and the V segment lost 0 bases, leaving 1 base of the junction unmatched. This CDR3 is CARSLGLAGAEQYV. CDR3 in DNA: TGTGCCAGAAGCTTGGGACTAGCGGGAGCCGAGCAGTACGTC.